Sequencing of this TCR beta chain was carried out in a study of blood T cell repertoires in COVID-19. Across the whole study: Some COVID-19 samples were acute and others convalescent; all came from the United States, Italy and Spain. T cells, B-cell-depleted T cells, or PBMCs supplied cDNA or gDNA.

In the authors' workflow: The assay estimated nucleated cells by amplifying reference gene primers. Assay: immunoSEQ multiplex PCR; the TCRdb copy retains only in-frame clones and omits some. Clone size and V and J calls were adopted from that table, with D and trimming inferred from the DNA. The table includes 150,000 to 200,000 clones, around 84% detected once. Germline V CDR1 and CDR2: SGHRS, YFSETQ. This CDR3 has 16 amino acids. V was cut by 4 bases and J by 0 bases, with 16 bases left in between. The sequence was collected from a woman older than 75 with acute or convalescent COVID-19. This sequence joins TRBV5-1 and TRBJ1-1; possible D gene TRBD1, 6 bases. The sample consisted of peripheral blood. CDR3 coding DNA: TGCGCCAGCAGCCAACAGGGCAGGGGAGTGAACACTGAAGCTTTCTTT. This gives the protein CASSQQGRGVNTEAFF.